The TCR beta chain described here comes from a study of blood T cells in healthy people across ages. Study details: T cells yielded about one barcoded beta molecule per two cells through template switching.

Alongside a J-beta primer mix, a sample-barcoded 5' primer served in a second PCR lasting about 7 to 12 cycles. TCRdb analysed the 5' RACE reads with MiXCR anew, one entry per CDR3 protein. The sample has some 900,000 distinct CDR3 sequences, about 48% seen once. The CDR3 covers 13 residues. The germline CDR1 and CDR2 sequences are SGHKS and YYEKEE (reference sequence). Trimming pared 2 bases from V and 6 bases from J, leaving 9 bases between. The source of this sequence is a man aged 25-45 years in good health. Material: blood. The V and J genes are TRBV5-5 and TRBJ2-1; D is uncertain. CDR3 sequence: CASSFVTFNEQFF. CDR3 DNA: TGTGCCAGCAGCTTCGTGACCTTCAATGAGCAGTTCTTC.